The 32 T cell receptor beta chains below all came from one sample that was sequenced in a study of T cell repertoires in cytomegalovirus infection. A single record per CDR3 protein comes from TCRdb applying MiXCR to the reads. Of roughly 350,000 distinct CDR3 sequences in the sample, about 32% were seen once. Antigens of these TCRs are unknown. Sequencing was performed on cultured PBMCs, taken from culture after CMV antigen stimulation. The receptors shown here come from a human donor in good health (CMV status not recorded). Some clones in this sample may be carry-over from other donors' samples.

This clonotype was seen more than once but under ten times. The CDR3 bases are TGTGCCAGCAGTTTTAGACGGGCTCTAGCGGGAAACACCATATATTTT. Protein product: CASSFRRALAGNTIYF. The chain employs TRBV12-3 or TRBV12-4 and TRBJ1-3, with D uncertain. The CDR3 has 16 residues. V was trimmed by 3 bases and J by 4 bases, leaving 16 bases between them.

This clonotype has just one count. This chain joins TRBV2 and TRBJ2-1, with TRBD2 matching over 7 bases. With V trimmed by 8 bases and J by 9 bases, 1 base remained unmatched. The CDR3 is 10 amino acids. CDR1 is SNHLY, CDR2 FYNNEI, per germline. CDR3 sequence: CASGGGEQFF. The CDR3 DNA is TGTGCCAGCGGGGGGGGTGAGCAGTTCTTC.

There are a few counts of this clonotype. The chain carries TRBV7-2 and TRBJ2-7, with TRBD1 as a possible D gene (6 bases). This CDR3 region has 15 residues. Trimming shortened V by 1 base and J by 2 bases, and 12 bases separated the two germline ends. Germline CDR1 reads SGHTA; CDR2 reads FQGNSA. CDR3 nucleotide sequence: TGTGCCAGCAGCTTAGAGGGACACGGAACCTACGAGCAGTACTTC. This translates into CASSLEGHGTYEQYF.

This clonotype was observed many times. The V and J genes are TRBV4-1 and TRBJ1-2; the D gene is possibly TRBD1 (5 bases). The CDR3 contains 16 residues. CDR1 and CDR2 from the germline V gene are MGHRA and YSYEKL. Deletions cut 0 bases from V and 8 bases from J, with 19 bases between. The CDR3 spells CASSQEFPPDTGGYTF. The CDR3 region has the DNA TGCGCCAGCAGCCAAGAATTCCCCCCGGACACGGGCGGCTACACCTTC.

The sample holds a few counts of this clonotype. This sequence joins TRBV7-2 and TRBJ1-2; unclear D gene. The germline V gene encodes CDR1 SGHTA and CDR2 FQGNSA. The V end was cut by 4 bases, the J end by 0 bases, with 12 bases between. The CDR3 has 15 amino acids. CDR3 DNA: TGTGCCAGCAGCTCGCAGGCAGTAGCTAACTATGGCTACACCTTC. Amino acids: CASSSQAVANYGYTF.

The table lists this clonotype with a few counts. The chain carries TRBV10-3 and TRBJ1-5; 7 bases are a match to TRBD1. The CDR3 loop spans 14 amino acids. The trim removed 2 bases at V and 3 bases at J, leaving 1 base unmatched. Germline CDR1 reads ENHRY; CDR2 reads SYGVKD. CDR3 in amino acids: CAISEGQDNQPQHF. Here the CDR3 DNA reads TGTGCCATCAGTGAGGGACAGGACAATCAGCCCCAGCATTTT.

Many counts were recorded for this clonotype. The chain uses TRBV24-1 and TRBJ2-1; no clear D gene. The V end was cut by 4 bases, the J end by 10 bases, with 16 bases between. Germline CDR1 reads KGHDR; CDR2 reads SFDVKD. The CDR3 spans 14 residues. CDR3 in amino acids: CATSDPKGPREQFF. In DNA form, the CDR3 reads TGTGCCACCAGTGACCCTAAGGGTCCAAGGGAGCAGTTCTTC.

The V call is TRBV30, the J call TRBJ1-2; D is ambiguous. The CDR3 is 12 amino acids. Per the germline V gene, CDR1 is GTSNPN and CDR2 is SVGIG (reference sequence). Trimming cost V 4 bases and J 0 bases, with 6 bases left between them. CDR3 sequence reads: CAWTGPNYGYTF. In nucleotides, the CDR3 is TGTGCCTGGACCGGACCTAACTATGGCTACACCTTC.

This clonotype was found a few times. V usage is TRBV7-8 and J usage is TRBJ1-2, with unresolved D. CDR3 length equals 15 residues. V was trimmed by 1 base and J by 3 bases, leaving 12 bases between them. Germline assignment: CDR1 SGHVS and CDR2 FQNEAQ. The CDR3 spells CASSLEVSHYYGYTF. CDR3 nucleotides: TGTGCCAGCAGCTTAGAGGTTTCACACTACTATGGCTACACCTTC.

The rearrangement links TRBV11-3 to TRBJ2-7, with 9 positions matching TRBD2. This CDR3 has 14 residues. Germline V CDR1 and CDR2: SGHNT, YENEEA. Unmatched junction bases numbered 5, after V lost 3 bases and J lost 5 bases. The CDR3 region is CASSLVSGSHEQYV. The CDR3 coding sequence is TGTGCCAGCAGCTTGGTTAGCGGGAGCCACGAGCAGTACGTC.

Here the CDR3 reads CASSPGDSYEQYF. The CDR3 nucleotides read TGTGCCAGCAGCCCTGGGGACTCCTACGAGCAGTACTTC. The chain recombines TRBV7-9 with TRBJ2-7; no definite D call. CDR1 is SEHNR, CDR2 FQNEAQ, per germline (reference sequence). Deletions cut 5 bases from V and 0 bases from J, with 8 bases between. The CDR3 length is 13 residues.

This chain links TRBV11-2 with TRBJ1-1; D possibly corresponds to TRBD1 (6 bases). Germline V lookup: CDR1 SGHAT, CDR2 FQNNGV. Trimming took off 7 bases at V and 6 bases at J, with 15 bases between the two ends. The CDR3 length is 13 residues. CDR3 sequence reads: CASIQGGEAEAFF. CDR3 DNA: TGTGCCAGCATCCAAGGGGGTGAGGCTGAAGCTTTCTTT.

This chain uses TRBV29-1 with TRBJ1-2, with 11 bases matching TRBD1. Trimming removed 8 bases from V and 8 bases from J; junction bases left unmatched: 13. CDR3 length: 14 residues. Per the germline V gene, CDR1 is SQVTM and CDR2 is ANQGSEA. The CDR3 loop reads CSYRDRGVSPGYTF. In DNA form, the CDR3 reads TGCAGCTACCGGGACAGGGGGGTCTCTCCCGGCTACACCTTC.

This chain joins TRBV19 and TRBJ2-2; 14 nucleotides match TRBD2. This CDR3 spans 17 amino acids. Germline V gene data show CDR1 as LNHDA and CDR2 as SQIVND (reference sequence). The V and J ends lost 9 bases and 4 bases, in that order; junction bases with no gene match: 10. The CDR3 DNA reads TGTGCCAGCCGGCGGGGACTAGCGGGAGTTAGCACCGGGGAGCTGTTTTTT. This translates into CASRRGLAGVSTGELFF.

This clonotype was detected a few times. The chain is built from TRBV11-2 and TRBJ2-7; TRBD1 matches at 9 bases. Germline lookup yields CDR1 SGHAT and CDR2 FQNNGV. The CDR3 length is 14 residues. V was pared by 5 bases and J by 3 bases, with 5 bases of the junction left unmatched. The CDR3 region is CASSLGTGNYEQYV. The CDR3 DNA is TGTGCCAGCAGCCTCGGGACAGGGAACTACGAGCAGTACGTC.

The rearrangement links TRBV19 to TRBJ2-1, with 9 bases aligning to TRBD2. CDR1 is LNHDA, CDR2 SQIVND, per germline (reference sequence). The CDR3 length is 15 residues. J lost 9 bases, V lost 5 bases, and 11 bases had no gene match. CDR3: CASSPRLAVNFEQFF. DNA of the CDR3: TGTGCCAGTAGTCCCAGACTAGCGGTCAATTTTGAGCAGTTCTTC.

This clonotype has just a few counts. The V gene is TRBV6-1, the J gene TRBJ1-4, with D possibly TRBD1 on 5 matching bases. This CDR3 spans 14 amino acids. The germline V gene has CDR1 MNHNS and CDR2 SASEGT. V gave up 8 bases and J gave up 7 bases, with 17 bases separating them. CDR3 coding DNA: TGTGCCAGCGGTAAAGGGGCCGGGGGTGAAAAACTGTTTTTT. Amino acid sequence: CASGKGAGGEKLFF.

The chain couples TRBV6-4 to TRBJ1-5; D ambiguous. V was pared by 4 bases and J by 4 bases, with 8 bases between. In germline, CDR1 is MRHNA, CDR2 SNTAGT. The CDR3 loop spans 13 amino acids. CDR3 DNA: TGTGCCAGCAGTGTGGAGGAAAATCAGCCCCAGCATTTT. Its translation is CASSVEENQPQHF.

This rearrangement joins TRBV19 to TRBJ2-1, with D possibly matching TRBD1 (6 bases). This CDR3 is 12 amino acids long. From germline, CDR1 is LNHDA and CDR2 SQIVND (reference sequence). The ends were cut back, 3 bases at V and 7 bases at J, with 7 bases in the middle. DNA for the CDR3: TGTGCCAGTAGTATCGGACAGAATGAGCAGTTCTTC. Its protein is CASSIGQNEQFF.

This clonotype has at least ten counts. The rearrangement links TRBV7-2 to TRBJ2-1; TRBD2 matches 10 bases. This CDR3 is 16 amino acids long. The junction had 5 bases not matched to a gene; V was cut back by 6 bases and J by 0 bases. The germline gives CDR1 SGHTA, CDR2 FQGNSA. As DNA, the CDR3 is TGTGCCAGCAGTTATGCTAGCGGGAGCTCCTACAATGAGCAGTTCTTC. Translated, it gives CASSYASGSSYNEQFF. Full variable domain (remainder filled in from reference TRBV7-2 and TRBJ2-1): GAGVSQSPSNKVTEKGKDVELRCDPISGHTALYWYRQSLGQGLEFLIYFQGNSAPDKSGLPSDRFSAERTGGSVSTLTIQRTQQEDSAVYLCASSYASGSSYNEQFFGPGTRLTVL.

The chain joins TRBV19 to TRBJ1-1, with TRBD1 matching 10 bases. CDR1 is LNHDA and CDR2 is SQIVND in the germline V gene (reference sequence). The CDR3 consists of 14 residues. Trimming cost V 4 bases and J 6 bases; bases outside gene matches: 5. The CDR3 sequence: CASSRGQGNAEAFF. The CDR3 DNA follows: TGTGCCAGTAGTAGGGGACAGGGGAATGCTGAAGCTTTCTTT. Filled out from reference TRBV19 and TRBJ1-1, the complete variable domain reads DGGITQSPKYLFRKEGQNVTLSCEQNLNHDAMYWYRQDPGQGLRLIYYSQIVNDFQKGDIAEGYSVSREKKESFPLTVTSAQKNPTAFYLCASSRGQGNAEAFFGQGTRLTVV.

The V call is TRBV6-5, the J call TRBJ2-7; 7 nucleotides line up with TRBD2. CDR1 is MNHEY, CDR2 SVGAGI, per germline. The V gene end was trimmed by 2 bases and the J gene end by 3 bases; junction bases not matched to a gene: 7. There are 15 residues in the CDR3. DNA for the CDR3: TGTGCCAGCAGTTACAGCGCGGGAGCGATCTACGAGCAGTACTTC. It encodes CASSYSAGAIYEQYF.

The chain links TRBV15 to TRBJ2-2; D ambiguous. Germline lookup yields CDR1 LNHNV and CDR2 YYDKDF (reference sequence). The CDR3 extends over 14 amino acids. Trimming stripped 3 bases from V and 3 bases from J, with 8 bases between. This CDR3 is CATSSGFDTGELFF. In DNA, the CDR3 is TGTGCCACCAGCAGTGGCTTCGACACCGGGGAGCTGTTTTTT.

V is TRBV6-2 or TRBV6-3 and J is TRBJ2-7; D unresolved. The CDR3 covers 11 residues. V lost 0 bases and J lost 7, with 4 bases in between. Germline CDR1 is MNHEY and CDR2 is SVGEGT. The CDR3 DNA reads TGTGCCAGCAGTTACTCCTTGGAGCAGTACGTC. The encoded protein is CASSYSLEQYV.

Many counts were recorded for this clonotype. This chain joins TRBV5-1 and TRBJ2-5; the D is unclear. The CDR3 contains 14 residues. The V gene lost 0 bases and the J gene lost 4 bases, with 10 bases spanning the gap. Germline V gives CDR1 SGHRS, CDR2 YFSETQ. For the CDR3, the DNA is TGCGCCAGCAGCTTGGCCTGGCACCTAGAGACCCAGTACTTC. Amino acid sequence: CASSLAWHLETQYF. The full variable domain, completed using reference TRBV5-1 and TRBJ2-5, is KAGVTQTPRYLIKTRGQQVTLSCSPISGHRSVSWYQQTPGQGLQFLFEYFSETQRNKGNFPGRFSGRQFSNSRSEMNVSTLELGDSALYLCASSLAWHLETQYFGPGTRLLVL.

The V and J genes are TRBV6-2 or TRBV6-3 and TRBJ2-3; no clear D. The V end was cut by 8 bases, the J end by 4 bases, with 10 bases between. Germline CDR1 and CDR2: MNHEY and SVGEGT. CDR3 length: 12 amino acids. CDR3 coding DNA: TGTGCCAGCGGTAAAGGCCCAGATACGCAGTATTTT. Translation gives CASGKGPDTQYF.

This clonotype was detected only a few times. This chain connects TRBV6-2 or TRBV6-3 to TRBJ2-5; no clear D. Trimming stripped 6 bases from V and 2 bases from J, with 16 bases between. The germline V gene has CDR1 MNHEY and CDR2 SVGEGT. This CDR3 has 15 residues. The CDR3 sequence is CASSPSQNLQETQYF. Written as DNA, the CDR3 is TGTGCCAGCAGCCCAAGTCAGAACTTACAAGAGACCCAGTACTTC.

This chain connects TRBV10-3 to TRBJ1-5; D is undetermined. The CDR3 is made up of 14 amino acids. CDR1 ENHRY and CDR2 SYGVKD come from the germline V gene. Trimming shortened V by 0 bases and J by 0 bases, and 3 bases separated the two germline ends. For the CDR3, the DNA is TGTGCCATCAGTGAGTCGGATAGCAATCAGCCCCAGCATTTT. Its protein product is CAISESDSNQPQHF.

The CDR3 DNA reads TGTGCCAGCAGCCCGGACAGGGGGCTTGAAGCTTTCTTT. This gives the protein CASSPDRGLEAFF. The V call is TRBV12-3 or TRBV12-4, the J call TRBJ1-1; 11 positions agree with TRBD1. There are 13 residues in the CDR3. J lost 7 bases, V lost 6 bases, and 4 bases had no gene match.

The CDR3 is CASSTFSGSGETQYF. CDR3 bases: TGTGCCAGCAGTACTTTTAGCGGGAGTGGGGAGACCCAGTACTTC. This chain joins TRBV25-1 and TRBJ2-5, with TRBD2 identical over 9 bases. Germline lookup yields CDR1 MGHDK and CDR2 SYGVNS. This CDR3 has 15 residues. V gave up 5 bases and J gave up 5 bases; unmatched junction bases: 9.

This clonotype was observed at least ten times. The rearrangement links TRBV7-8 to TRBJ2-5; 12 bases are shared with TRBD2. J gave up 5 bases and V 5 bases, and 6 bases lay outside the gene matches. Germline CDR1 SGHVS, CDR2 FQNEAQ. This CDR3 is built from 15 residues. The CDR3 DNA reads TGTGCCAGCAGCACGCGACTAGCGGGAGTGGAGACCCAGTACTTC. Protein: CASSTRLAGVETQYF.

The chain employs TRBV7-2 and TRBJ1-1, with TRBD1 matching 9 bases. Germline lookup yields CDR1 SGHTA and CDR2 FQGNSA. CDR3 length: 13 residues. The V gene end was trimmed by 2 bases and the J gene end by 11 bases; junction bases not matched to a gene: 6. This CDR3 is CASSLTRQGVAFF. For the CDR3, the DNA is TGTGCCAGCAGCTTAACCAGACAGGGGGTGGCTTTCTTT.